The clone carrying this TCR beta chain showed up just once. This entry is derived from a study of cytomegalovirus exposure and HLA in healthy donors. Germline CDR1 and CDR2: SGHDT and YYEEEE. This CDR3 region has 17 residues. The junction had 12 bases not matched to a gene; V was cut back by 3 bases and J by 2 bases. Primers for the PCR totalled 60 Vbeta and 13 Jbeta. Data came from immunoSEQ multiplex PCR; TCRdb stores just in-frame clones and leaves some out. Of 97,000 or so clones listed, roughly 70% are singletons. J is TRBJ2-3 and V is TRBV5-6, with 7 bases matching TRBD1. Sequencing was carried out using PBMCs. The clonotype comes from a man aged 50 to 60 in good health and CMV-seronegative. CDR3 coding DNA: TGTGCCAGCAGCTGGGACGGGACAGCCAGAAACACAGATACGCAGTATTTT. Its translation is CASSWDGTARNTDTQYF.